What follows is one TCR beta chain and its context. This sample was taken from a study of metastatic and nonmetastatic thyroid tumors. TCRdb re-called the PCR reads via MiXCR. The sample carries 15,000 to 20,000 clones, about 25% recorded once. The CDR3 consists of 14 residues. Trimming took off 3 bases at V and 3 bases at J, with 12 bases between the two ends. Germline V gives CDR1 SGHRS, CDR2 YFSETQ. All patients were untreated before thyroid surgery. The sequence derives from a female donor with papillary thyroid cancer or a benign thyroid nodule (not recorded which). Some clones in this sample may be carry-over from other donors' samples. The sequenced material came from adjacent normal tissue. The chain employs TRBV5-1 and TRBJ1-1; D uncertain. CDR3 loop: CASSSELGYTEAFF. The CDR3 nucleotides read TGCGCCAGCAGCTCTGAACTGGGTTACACTGAAGCTTTCTTT.